A single sample gave rise to the 5 T cell receptor beta chains below, sequenced in a study of T cells after posttransplantation cyclophosphamide. Treatment was busulfan-fludarabine conditioning, a marrow graft, and cyclophosphamide on days +3 and +4. Sequencing was performed with immunoSEQ multiplex PCR; in TCRdb, only in-frame clones are kept and a portion is missing. Of some 37,000 clones listed, 78% were seen once; the top ten hold roughly 8.1%. This material consisted of CD4+ T cells sorted from blood, taken 1903 days after a stem cell transplant with posttransplant cyclophosphamide. Receptors were obtained from a female patient in her thirties or forties who received an allogeneic stem cell transplant from a related donor, was CMV-positive, and had no GVHD. The T cells may come from the graft donor.

V and J are TRBV28 and TRBJ1-5; D ambiguous. The germline V gene encodes CDR1 MDHEN and CDR2 SYDVKM. The CDR3 is 14 amino acids. Trimming cost V 6 bases and J 2 bases, with 11 bases left between them. CDR3 region: CASRPSGGNQPQHF. The CDR3 region has the DNA TGTGCCAGCAGGCCTTCCGGGGGCAATCAGCCCCAGCATTTT.

This clone appeared a few times. CDR3 loop: CASSWLANTGELFF. The CDR3, as DNA: TGTGCCAGCAGCTGGCTAGCTAACACCGGGGAGCTGTTTTTT. The chain is built from TRBV11-2 and TRBJ2-2; D is possibly TRBD2 (5 bases). CDR1 SGHAT and CDR2 FQNNGV come from the germline V gene. The V end lost 4 bases, the J end lost 2 bases, and 8 bases lay between the germline ends. This CDR3 is 14 amino acids long. The variable domain in full, completed from reference TRBV11-2 and TRBJ2-2, reads EAGVAQSPRYKIIEKRQSVAFWCNPISGHATLYWYQQILGQGPKLLIQFQNNGVVDDSQLPKDRFSAERLKGVDSTLKIQPAKLEDSAVYLCASSWLANTGELFFGEGSRLTVL.

CDR3 sequence: CASSEAGGANEQFF. As DNA, the CDR3 is TGTGCCAGCAGTGAAGCGGGTGGGGCGAATGAGCAGTTCTTC. The gene calls are TRBV2 and TRBJ2-1, with D maybe TRBD1 (5 bases). CDR1 is SNHLY, CDR2 FYNNEI, per germline. V shed 0 bases and J shed 7 bases, with 10 bases lying between them. CDR3 length: 14 residues.

A few counts support this clone. J is TRBJ1-2 and V is TRBV4-2; D possibly corresponds to TRBD1 (6 bases). The germline gives CDR1 LGHNA, CDR2 YNFKEQ. The CDR3 consists of 15 residues. V was clipped by 0 bases and J by 4 bases, with 12 bases between them. CDR3: CASSQDTQGTYGYTF. Here the CDR3 DNA reads TGTGCCAGCAGCCAAGACACACAGGGTACCTATGGCTACACCTTC.

This clone was picked up one time. The chain couples TRBV4-2 to TRBJ1-4, with D tentatively TRBD1 (6 bases). The CDR3 is 16 residues long. Germline loops: CDR1 LGHNA, CDR2 YNFKEQ. The V and J ends lost 0 bases and 4 bases respectively, with 12 bases between them. CDR3 nucleotide sequence: TGTGCCAGCAGCCAAGATAGGACAGCCAATAATGAAAAACTGTTTTTT. Protein product: CASSQDRTANNEKLFF.